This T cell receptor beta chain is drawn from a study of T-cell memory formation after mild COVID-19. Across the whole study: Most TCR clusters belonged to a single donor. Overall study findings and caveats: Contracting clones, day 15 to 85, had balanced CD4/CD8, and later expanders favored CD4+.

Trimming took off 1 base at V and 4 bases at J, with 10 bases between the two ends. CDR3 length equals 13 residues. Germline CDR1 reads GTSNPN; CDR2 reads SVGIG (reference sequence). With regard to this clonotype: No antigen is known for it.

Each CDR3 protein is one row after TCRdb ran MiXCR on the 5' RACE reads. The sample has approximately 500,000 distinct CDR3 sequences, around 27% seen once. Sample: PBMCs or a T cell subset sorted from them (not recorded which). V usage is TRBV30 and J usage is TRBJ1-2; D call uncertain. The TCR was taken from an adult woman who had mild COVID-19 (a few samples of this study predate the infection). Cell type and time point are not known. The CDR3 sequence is CAWSGLGPYGYTF. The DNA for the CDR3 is TGTGCCTGGAGTGGGCTCGGCCCCTATGGCTACACCTTC.